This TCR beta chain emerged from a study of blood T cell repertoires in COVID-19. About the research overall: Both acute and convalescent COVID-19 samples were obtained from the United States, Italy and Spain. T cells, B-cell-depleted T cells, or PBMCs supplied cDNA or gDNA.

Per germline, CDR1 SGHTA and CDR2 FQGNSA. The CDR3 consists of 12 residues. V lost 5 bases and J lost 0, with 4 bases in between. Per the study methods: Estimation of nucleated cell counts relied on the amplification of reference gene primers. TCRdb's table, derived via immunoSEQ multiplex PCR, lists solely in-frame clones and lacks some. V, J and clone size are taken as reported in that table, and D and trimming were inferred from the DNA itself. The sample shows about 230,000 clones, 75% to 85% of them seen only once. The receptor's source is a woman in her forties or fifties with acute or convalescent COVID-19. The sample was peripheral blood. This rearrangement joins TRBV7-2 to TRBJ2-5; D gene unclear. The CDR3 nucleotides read TGTGCCAGCAGCCCAAACCAAGAGACCCAGTACTTC. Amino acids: CASSPNQETQYF.